This T cell receptor beta chain was profiled in a study of response to subunit inactivated influenza vaccine listed by TCRdb under 2018. Describing the broader study: The study used deep quantitative T cell receptor repertoire profiling to track responses to a trivalent subunit inactivated influenza vaccine.

Overall study outcomes, separate from this receptor: The authors suggested that each seasonal influenza vaccination may recruit only a limited number of new T cells.

The time point label for this specimen denotes: more than 40 days after influenza vaccine administration. As regards this clonotype: No cognate antigen has been identified for it. No quality values exist for individual bases; no much larger clone is one base distant.

Trimming accounts for 0 bases at V and 1 base at J, while the number of junction bases matched to no gene is 5. Inclusive of the bounding cysteine and phenylalanine, the CDR3 is 18 residues long. This entry keeps only the CDR3 DNA: 54 bases, framed from base 1. CDR1 and CDR2 are drawn from the germline V gene: MNHEY, SVGAGI. The library was prepared using RT-PCR. Sequencing took place on an Illumina HiSeq 2500. TCRdb reanalyzed the raw reads on its own, using fastp at Q25 for trimming and MiXCR for clone calling, and kept in-frame beta chains. Rows merge per CDR3 protein into single entries with the most common DNA and genes. Across this sample there are hundreds of thousands of distinct CDR3 sequences, with approximately 9.9% seen only once. The ten largest clones represent 12% of the sample.

The sample consisted of PBMCs from blood, taken more than 35 days after vaccination. The V gene is TRBV6-5 and the J gene is TRBJ2-2; 10 junctional bases match TRBD2. The clonotype originates from a man aged 45-65 years who received an inactivated influenza vaccine. Donor details come from another sample of the same person, matched by shared clones. For the CDR3, the sequence is CASSYSLVAGGNTGELFF. The bases read TGTGCCAGCAGTTACTCGCTGGTAGCGGGGGGGAACACCGGGGAGCTGTTTTTT.